Sequencing of this T cell receptor (beta chain) was carried out in a study of blood T cell repertoires in COVID-19. The overall study: The United States, Italy and Spain supplied acute and convalescent COVID-19 samples. Sample material is recorded as cDNA or gDNA derived from T cells, B-cell-depleted T cells, or PBMCs.

There are 14 residues in the CDR3. Trimming removed 3 bases from V and 4 bases from J; junction bases left unmatched: 5. The germline gives CDR1 LNHDA, CDR2 SQIVND (reference sequence). Methods used by the authors: Nucleated cell number was recorded as an estimate derived from reference gene primer amplification. TCRdb keeps only in-frame clones here, not all; method: immunoSEQ multiplex PCR. That table supplies the V and J calls and clone size; D and trimming were determined from the DNA. The sample lists more than 200,000 clones, 88% occurring once. This chain uses TRBV19 with TRBJ1-1; the match to TRBD1 covers 7 bases. This receptor was obtained from a woman aged 55-69 years with acute or convalescent COVID-19. Sequenced: peripheral blood. In nucleotides, the CDR3 is TGTGCCAGTAGTATCGACAGGGTAAGCACTGAAGCTTTCTTT. Translation gives CASSIDRVSTEAFF.